The TCR beta chain under discussion was sequenced for a study of T cells in Graves' hyperthyroidism and ophthalmopathy. General study results and limits: Most thyroid clonotypes expanded above 0.001 were also detected in blood.

RNA transcripts provided the source from which TCR beta CDR3 regions were amplified. The HTBI primer set was used in a first-round RT-PCR of the TCR CDR3. From the multiplex PCR reads, TCRdb called clonotypes with MiXCR, one entry per CDR3 protein. The table has 200,000 to 250,000 distinct CDR3 sequences, around 17% seen once. The CDR3 is 15 amino acids. Germline CDR1 and CDR2: MNHGY and SAAAGT. V dropped 5 bases and J dropped 0 bases, with 10 bases sitting between them. This clonotype was observed at least ten times. Its cognate antigen is unknown. Sequenced material: blood. This TCR was recovered from a woman between 45 and 65 years old with Graves' hyperthyroidism. The J gene is TRBJ1-4, the V gene TRBV6-8; D is possibly TRBD1 (6 bases). For the CDR3, the DNA is TGTGCCAGCAGTACGGGACAAGCAACTAATGAAAAACTGTTTTTT. Translation: CASSTGQATNEKLFF.